The T cell receptor beta chain described here comes from a study of early T cells in non-severe SARS-CoV-2 infection (dated by TCRdb to the early 2020s). Turning to the overall study: TCR sequencing used bulk RNA from unsorted whole blood, so alpha and beta chains could not be paired. Points the paper makes about the study in general: VDJdb matching was skewed toward anti-spike CD8 responses, so virus-specific expansions were likely underestimated and private and CD4 specificities were missed.

This clonotype was picked up a small number of times. Its antigen remains unidentified. It has no much larger one-base neighbor in the sample; base qualities were not kept. Set within a cohort of healthcare workers in London, UK, this nested case-control study involved weekly PCR testing of nasopharyngeal swabs along with blood sampling. Healthcare workers were recruited during the week of the UK lockdown, between 23 and 31 March 2020, and followed weekly for up to roughly 16 weeks. The protocol used for the library was 5' RACE. TCRdb names NextSeq 500 as the instrument used. The TCR library protocol attached unique molecular identifiers to individual cDNA molecules to correct for sequencing error and PCR bias. TCR alpha and beta chains were both sequenced, and the abundances of alpha and beta sequences in each sample were closely correlated with each other. The authors processed their data as follows. Decombinator V4 was used to perform V gene, J gene and CDR3 annotation of TCR sequences. TCRs were defined as expanded if a significant change between any two time points was detected under a Poisson model with p below 0.0001. TCR abundances were normalised to the total number of TCRs sequenced in each sample and reported as counts per million. A search of VDJdb, accessed on 1 November 2021, was run for TCRs annotated to CMV, EBV and SARS-CoV-2, with TCRs annotated for multiple antigens excluded. TCRdb applied fastp at Q25 and MiXCR to the public reads, then kept only in-frame beta chains. Rows merge per CDR3 protein into single entries with the most common DNA and genes. None of the V and J calls come from the authors' own analysis; TCRdb made them. Within this sample are around 78,000 distinct CDR3 sequences, with 10% of them counted one time only. The ten largest account for under 10% of the sample.

The material sequenced was whole blood, taken at baseline. The origin of this receptor is an adult who was a healthcare worker with PCR-confirmed SARS-CoV-2 infection or an uninfected control (not recorded which).

The sequence in DNA is TGTGCCAGCAGCTTGAAGGAGGATAGCACAGATACGCAGTATTTT. This encodes CASSLKEDSTDTQYF. This sequence uses TRBV5-4 and TRBJ2-3; the D gene is perhaps TRBD2, from 5 matching bases. Via the germline V gene (reference sequence), CDR1 is SGHNT and CDR2 YYREEE. The V end loses 1 base and the J end loses 0 bases, and a stretch of 9 bases separates them. There are 15 amino acids in the CDR3, from cysteine to phenylalanine inclusive. The entry retains the CDR3 DNA only, 45 bases that are in frame from base 1.